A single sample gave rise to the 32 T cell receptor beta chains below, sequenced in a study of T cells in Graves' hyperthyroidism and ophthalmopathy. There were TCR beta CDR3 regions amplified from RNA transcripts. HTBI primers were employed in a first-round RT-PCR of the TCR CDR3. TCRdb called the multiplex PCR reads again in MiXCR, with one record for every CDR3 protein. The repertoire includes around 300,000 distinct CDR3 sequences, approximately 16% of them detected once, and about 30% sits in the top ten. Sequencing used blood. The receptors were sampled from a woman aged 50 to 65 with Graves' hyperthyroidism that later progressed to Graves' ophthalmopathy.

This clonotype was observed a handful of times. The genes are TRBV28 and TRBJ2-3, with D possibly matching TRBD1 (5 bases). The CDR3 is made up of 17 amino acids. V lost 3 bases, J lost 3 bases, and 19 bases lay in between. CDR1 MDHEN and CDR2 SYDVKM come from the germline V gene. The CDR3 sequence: CASSFSQTQEKTDTQYF. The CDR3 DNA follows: TGTGCCAGCAGTTTTAGCCAAACACAGGAGAAAACAGATACGCAGTATTTT.

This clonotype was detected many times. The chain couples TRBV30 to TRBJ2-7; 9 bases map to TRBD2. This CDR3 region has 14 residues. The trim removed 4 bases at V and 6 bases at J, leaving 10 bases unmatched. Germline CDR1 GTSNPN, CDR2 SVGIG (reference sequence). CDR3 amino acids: CAWMPAGGFSEQYF. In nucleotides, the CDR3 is TGTGCCTGGATGCCGGCGGGAGGGTTTTCCGAGCAGTACTTC.

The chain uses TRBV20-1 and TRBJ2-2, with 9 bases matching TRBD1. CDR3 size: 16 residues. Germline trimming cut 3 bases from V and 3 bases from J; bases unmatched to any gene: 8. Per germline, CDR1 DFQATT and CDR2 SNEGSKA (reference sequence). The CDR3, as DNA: TGCAGTGCTAGCGTCAGGGGGACAGGGCACACCGGGGAGCTGTTTTTT. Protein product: CSASVRGTGHTGELFF.

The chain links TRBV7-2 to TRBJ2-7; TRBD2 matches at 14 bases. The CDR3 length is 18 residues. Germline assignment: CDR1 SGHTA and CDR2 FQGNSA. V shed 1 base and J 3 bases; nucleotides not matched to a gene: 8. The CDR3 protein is CASSLGLAGGLVFYEQYF. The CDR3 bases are TGTGCCAGCAGCTTAGGACTAGCGGGAGGGCTGGTTTTCTACGAGCAGTACTTC.

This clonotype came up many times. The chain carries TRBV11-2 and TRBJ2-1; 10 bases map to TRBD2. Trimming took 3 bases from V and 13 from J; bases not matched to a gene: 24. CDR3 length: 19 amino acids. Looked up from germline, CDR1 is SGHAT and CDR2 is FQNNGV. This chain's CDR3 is CASSFQRVAGGVIISVQFF. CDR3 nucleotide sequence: TGTGCCAGCAGCTTTCAGAGGGTAGCGGGAGGAGTTATAATCTCGGTCCAGTTCTTC.

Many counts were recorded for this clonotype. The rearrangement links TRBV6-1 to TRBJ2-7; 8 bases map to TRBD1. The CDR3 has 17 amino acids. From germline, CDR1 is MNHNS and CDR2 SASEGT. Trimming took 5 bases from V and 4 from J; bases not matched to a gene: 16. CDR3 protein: CASSSVAGGAKGYEQYF. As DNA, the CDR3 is TGTGCCAGCAGTTCAGTGGCAGGGGGCGCAAAGGGTTACGAGCAGTACTTC.

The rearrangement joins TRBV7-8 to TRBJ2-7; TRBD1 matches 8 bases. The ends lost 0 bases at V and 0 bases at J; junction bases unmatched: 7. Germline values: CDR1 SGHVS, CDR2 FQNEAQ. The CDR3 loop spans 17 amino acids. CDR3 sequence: CASSLAGTGRFSYEQYF. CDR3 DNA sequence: TGTGCCAGCAGCTTAGCAGGGACAGGTCGATTCTCCTACGAGCAGTACTTC.

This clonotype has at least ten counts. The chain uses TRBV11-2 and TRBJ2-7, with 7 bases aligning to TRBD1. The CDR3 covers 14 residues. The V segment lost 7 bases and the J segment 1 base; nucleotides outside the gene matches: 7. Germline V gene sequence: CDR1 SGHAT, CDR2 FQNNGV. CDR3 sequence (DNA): TGTGCCAGCACCCCGGACAGGCAGTCCTACGAGCAGTACTTC. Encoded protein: CASTPDRQSYEQYF.

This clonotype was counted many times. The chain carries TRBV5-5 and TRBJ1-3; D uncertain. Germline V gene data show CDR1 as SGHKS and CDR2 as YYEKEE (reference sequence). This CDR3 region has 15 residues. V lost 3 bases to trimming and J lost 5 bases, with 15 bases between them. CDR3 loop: CASSSASSGRNTIYF. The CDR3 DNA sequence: TGTGCCAGCAGCTCCGCCTCGTCGGGGAGAAACACCATATATTTT.

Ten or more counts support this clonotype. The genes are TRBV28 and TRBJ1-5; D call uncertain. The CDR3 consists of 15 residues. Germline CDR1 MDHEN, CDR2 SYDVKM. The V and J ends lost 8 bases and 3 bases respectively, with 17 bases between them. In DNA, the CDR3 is TGTGCCAGCGAAGCCCCGCGACTCACCAATCAGCCCCAGCATTTT. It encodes CASEAPRLTNQPQHF. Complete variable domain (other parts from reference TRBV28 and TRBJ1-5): DVKVTQSSRYLVKRTGEKVFLECVQDMDHENMFWYRQDPGLGLRLIYFSYDVKMKEKGDIPEGYSVSREKKERFSLILESASTNQTSMYLCASEAPRLTNQPQHFGDGTRLSIL.

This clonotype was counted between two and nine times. The CDR3 reads CAISERGKEDEQFF. Here the CDR3 DNA reads TGTGCCATCAGTGAGCGAGGGAAGGAGGATGAGCAGTTCTTC. The chain combines TRBV10-3 with TRBJ2-1, with TRBD2 as a possible D gene (5 bases). The CDR3 is 14 amino acids. The germline CDR1 and CDR2 sequences are ENHRY and SYGVKD. V was pared by 2 bases and J by 8 bases, with 13 bases between.

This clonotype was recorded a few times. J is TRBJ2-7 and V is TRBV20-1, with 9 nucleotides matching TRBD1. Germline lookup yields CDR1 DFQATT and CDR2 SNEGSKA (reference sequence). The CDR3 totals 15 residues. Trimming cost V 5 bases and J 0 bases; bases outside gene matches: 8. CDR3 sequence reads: CSAGEPTGGSYEQYF. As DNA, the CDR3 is TGCAGTGCTGGGGAACCGACAGGGGGCTCCTACGAGCAGTACTTC.

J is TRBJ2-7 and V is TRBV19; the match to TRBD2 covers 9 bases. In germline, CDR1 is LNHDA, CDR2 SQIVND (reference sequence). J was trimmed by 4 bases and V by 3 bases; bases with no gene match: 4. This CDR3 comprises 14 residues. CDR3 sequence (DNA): TGTGCCAGTAGTATGGGACTAGCAGAATACGAGCAGTACTTC. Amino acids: CASSMGLAEYEQYF.

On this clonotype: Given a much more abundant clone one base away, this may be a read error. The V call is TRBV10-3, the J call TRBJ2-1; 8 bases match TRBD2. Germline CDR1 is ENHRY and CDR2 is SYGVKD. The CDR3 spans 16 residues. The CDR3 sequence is CAISDSLAGSYDEQFF. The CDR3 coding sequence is TGTGCCATCAGTGACTCTCTAGCGGGCTCCTACGATGAGCAGTTCTTC.

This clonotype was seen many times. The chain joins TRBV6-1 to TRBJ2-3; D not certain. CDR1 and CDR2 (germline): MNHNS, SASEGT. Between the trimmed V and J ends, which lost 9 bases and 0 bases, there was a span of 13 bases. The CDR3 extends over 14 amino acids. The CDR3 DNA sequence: TGTGCCAGTAACCCAGCAGCTAGCACAGATACGCAGTATTTT. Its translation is CASNPAASTDTQYF.

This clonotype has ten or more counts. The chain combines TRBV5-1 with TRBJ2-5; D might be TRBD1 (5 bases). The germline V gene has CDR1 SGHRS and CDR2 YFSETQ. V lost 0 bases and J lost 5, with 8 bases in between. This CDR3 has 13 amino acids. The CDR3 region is CASSLGRAETQYF. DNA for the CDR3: TGCGCCAGCAGCTTGGGCAGGGCCGAGACCCAGTACTTC.

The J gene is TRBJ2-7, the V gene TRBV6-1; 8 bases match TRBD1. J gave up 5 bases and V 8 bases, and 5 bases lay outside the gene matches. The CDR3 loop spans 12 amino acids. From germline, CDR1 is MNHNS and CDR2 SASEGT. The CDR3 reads CASRQGIDEQYF. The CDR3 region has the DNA TGTGCCAGCCGACAGGGGATCGACGAGCAGTACTTC.

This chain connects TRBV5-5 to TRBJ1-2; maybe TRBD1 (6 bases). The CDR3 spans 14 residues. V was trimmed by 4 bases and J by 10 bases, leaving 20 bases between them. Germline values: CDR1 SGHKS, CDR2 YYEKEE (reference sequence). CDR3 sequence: CASSQRTEAGSYTF. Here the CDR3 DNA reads TGTGCCAGCAGCCAAAGGACAGAGGCTGGGTCCTACACCTTC. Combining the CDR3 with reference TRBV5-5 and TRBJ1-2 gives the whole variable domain DAGVTQSPTHLIKTRGQQVTLRCSPISGHKSVSWYQQVLGQGPQFIFQYYEKEERGRGNFPDRFSARQFPNYSSELNVNALLLGDSALYLCASSQRTEAGSYTFGSGTRLTVV.

CDR3 protein: CASGHRGWEKLFF. CDR3 in DNA: TGTGCCAGCGGACACAGGGGTTGGGAAAAACTGTTTTTT. The chain is built from TRBV7-9 and TRBJ1-4; 7 positions agree with TRBD1. Unmatched junction bases numbered 8, after V lost 8 bases and J lost 8 bases. Germline V gives CDR1 SEHNR, CDR2 FQNEAQ (reference sequence). The CDR3 runs to 13 residues. The entire variable domain, with the rest obtained from reference TRBV7-9 and TRBJ1-4, is as follows: DTGVSQNPRHKITKRGQNVTFRCDPISEHNRLYWYRQTLGQGPEFLTYFQNEAQLEKSRLLSDRFSAERPKGSFSTLEIQRTEQGDSAMYLCASGHRGWEKLFFGSGTQLSVL.

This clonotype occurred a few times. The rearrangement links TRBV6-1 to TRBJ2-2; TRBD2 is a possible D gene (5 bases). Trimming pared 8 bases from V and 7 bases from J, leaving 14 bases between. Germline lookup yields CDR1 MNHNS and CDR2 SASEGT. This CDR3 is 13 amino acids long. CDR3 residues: CASRQLEVGELFF. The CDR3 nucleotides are TGTGCCAGCCGACAACTGGAGGTCGGGGAGCTGTTTTTT.

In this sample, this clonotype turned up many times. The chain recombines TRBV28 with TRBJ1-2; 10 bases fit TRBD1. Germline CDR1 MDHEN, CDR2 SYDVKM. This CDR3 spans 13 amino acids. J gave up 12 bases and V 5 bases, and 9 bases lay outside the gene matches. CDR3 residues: CASSPRQGAGDTF. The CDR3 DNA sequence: TGTGCCAGCAGTCCGCGACAGGGGGCCGGCGACACCTTC.

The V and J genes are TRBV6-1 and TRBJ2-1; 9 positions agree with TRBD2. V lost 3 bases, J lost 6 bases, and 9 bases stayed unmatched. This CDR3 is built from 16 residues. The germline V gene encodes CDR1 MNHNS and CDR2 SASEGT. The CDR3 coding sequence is TGTGCCAGCAGTGAGGCGGCGGGACTAGCACTCAATGAGCAGTTCTTC. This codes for CASSEAAGLALNEQFF.

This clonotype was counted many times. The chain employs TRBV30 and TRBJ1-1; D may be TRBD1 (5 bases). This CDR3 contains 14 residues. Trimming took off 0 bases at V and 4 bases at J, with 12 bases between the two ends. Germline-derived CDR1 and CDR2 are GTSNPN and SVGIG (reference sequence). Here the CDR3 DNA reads TGTGCCTGGAGTGTAGGGCCCGGGGGCACTGAAGCTTTCTTT. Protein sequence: CAWSVGPGGTEAFF.

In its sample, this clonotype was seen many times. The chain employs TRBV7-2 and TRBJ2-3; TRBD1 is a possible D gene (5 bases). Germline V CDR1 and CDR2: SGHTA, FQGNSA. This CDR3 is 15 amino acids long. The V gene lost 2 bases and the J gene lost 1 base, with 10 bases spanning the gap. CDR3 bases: TGTGCCAGCAGCTTATTTCCAGGGCGCACAGATACGCAGTATTTT. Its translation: CASSLFPGRTDTQYF.

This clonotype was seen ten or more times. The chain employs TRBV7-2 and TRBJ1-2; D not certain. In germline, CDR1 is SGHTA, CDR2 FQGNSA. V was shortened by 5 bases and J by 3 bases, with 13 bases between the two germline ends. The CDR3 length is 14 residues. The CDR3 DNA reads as TGTGCCAGCAGCCCCCAGACGGACTACTATGGCTACACCTTC. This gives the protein CASSPQTDYYGYTF.

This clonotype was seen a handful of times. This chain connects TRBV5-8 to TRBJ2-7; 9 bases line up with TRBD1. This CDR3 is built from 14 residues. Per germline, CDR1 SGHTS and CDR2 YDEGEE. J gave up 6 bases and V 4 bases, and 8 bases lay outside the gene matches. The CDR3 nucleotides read TGTGCCAGCAGCCCCCGGGACAGGGACGGCGAGCAGTACTTC. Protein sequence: CASSPRDRDGEQYF.

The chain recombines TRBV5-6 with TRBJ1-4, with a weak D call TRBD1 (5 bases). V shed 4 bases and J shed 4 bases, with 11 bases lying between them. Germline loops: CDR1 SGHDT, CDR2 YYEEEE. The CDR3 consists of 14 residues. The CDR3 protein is CASSPGRINEKLFF. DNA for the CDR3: TGTGCCAGCAGCCCGGGACGGATTAATGAAAAACTGTTTTTT.

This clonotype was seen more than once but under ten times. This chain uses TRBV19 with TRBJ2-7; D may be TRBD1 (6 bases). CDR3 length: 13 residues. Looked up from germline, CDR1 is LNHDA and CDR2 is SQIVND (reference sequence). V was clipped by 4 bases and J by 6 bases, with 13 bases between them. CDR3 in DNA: TGTGCCAGTAGTAACAGGGTAGTGGGCGAGCAGTACTTC. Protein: CASSNRVVGEQYF.

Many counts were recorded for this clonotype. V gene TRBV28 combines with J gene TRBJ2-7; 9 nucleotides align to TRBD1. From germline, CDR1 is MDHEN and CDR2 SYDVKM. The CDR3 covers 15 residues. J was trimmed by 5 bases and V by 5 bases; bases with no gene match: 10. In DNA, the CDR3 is TGTGCCAGCAGTATAACCGGGACAGGGAACGACGAGCAGTACTTC. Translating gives CASSITGTGNDEQYF.

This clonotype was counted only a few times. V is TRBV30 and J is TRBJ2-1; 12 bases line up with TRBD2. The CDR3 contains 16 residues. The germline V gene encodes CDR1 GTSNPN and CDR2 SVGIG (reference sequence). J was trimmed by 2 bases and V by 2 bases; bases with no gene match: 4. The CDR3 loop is CAWSYGLAGPYNEQFF. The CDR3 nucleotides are TGTGCCTGGAGTTACGGACTAGCGGGACCCTACAATGAGCAGTTCTTC.

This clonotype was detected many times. The CDR3 DNA sequence: TGTGCCAGCAGTTCCGCGGTGGCGAACTACGAGCAGTACTTC. It codes for CASSSAVANYEQYF. The J gene is TRBJ2-7, the V gene TRBV12-3 or TRBV12-4; D is unresolved. The CDR3 contains 14 residues. Deletions cut 4 bases from V and 3 bases from J, with 13 bases between.

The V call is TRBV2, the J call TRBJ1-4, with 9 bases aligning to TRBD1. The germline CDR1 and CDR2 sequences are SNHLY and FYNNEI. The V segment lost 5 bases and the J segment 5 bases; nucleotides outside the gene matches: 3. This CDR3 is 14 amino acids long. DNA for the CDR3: TGTGCCAGCAGTATCGGGACAGGGAATGAAAAACTGTTTTTT. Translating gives CASSIGTGNEKLFF.